Shown below are 12 T cell receptor beta chains from a single sample sequenced in a study of cytomegalovirus exposure and HLA in healthy donors. 13 Jbeta primers and 60 Vbeta primers were used for the PCR. Sequencing was performed with immunoSEQ multiplex PCR; in TCRdb, only in-frame clones are kept and a portion is missing. Here the sample spans around 100,000 clones, about four fifths being singletons. The sequencing input was PBMCs. The receptors here all came from a woman under 30 in good health and CMV-seropositive.

The rearrangement uses TRBV5-1 and TRBJ1-6; 11 bases fit TRBD1. The CDR3 is made up of 16 amino acids. J lost 7 bases, V lost 6 bases, and 9 bases had no gene match. CDR1 and CDR2 (germline): SGHRS, YFSETQ. The CDR3 loop reads CASTVGDRGENSPLHF. CDR3 DNA: TGCGCCAGCACCGTAGGGGACAGGGGGGAAAATTCACCCCTCCACTTT.

Comment on this clone: Other DNA sequences in this sample translate to the same CDR3. The chain recombines TRBV2 with TRBJ2-1; 9 nucleotides match TRBD2. CDR3 size: 14 residues. CDR1 SNHLY and CDR2 FYNNEI come from the germline V gene. The ends lost 3 bases at V and 8 bases at J; junction bases unmatched: 5. The CDR3 DNA sequence: TGTGCCAGCAGTGAGGGACTAGCCGGGGATGAGCAGTTCTTC. Translation: CASSEGLAGDEQFF.

This chain connects TRBV9 to TRBJ1-2; tentatively, D is TRBD1 (6 bases). The length of the CDR3 is 14 residues. The V end lost 0 bases, the J end lost 7 bases, and 13 bases lay between the germline ends. Per the germline V gene, CDR1 is SGDLS and CDR2 is YYNGEE. The CDR3 coding sequence is TGTGCCAGCAGCGTAGGGAGAACAGGGTCTGGCTACACCTTC. This translates into CASSVGRTGSGYTF.

This clone showed up just once. V gene TRBV4-1 combines with J gene TRBJ1-2; the D is unclear. The CDR3 contains 13 residues. V lost 4 bases, J lost 2 bases, and 8 bases lay in between. CDR1 is MGHRA and CDR2 is YSYEKL in the germline V gene. The CDR3 region is CASSLGLNYGYTF. CDR3 sequence (DNA): TGCGCCAGCAGCCTCGGACTGAACTATGGCTACACCTTC.

V usage is TRBV10-1 and J usage is TRBJ1-4, with D possibly TRBD1 on 6 matching bases. Deletions cut 8 bases from V and 5 bases from J, with 6 bases between. This CDR3 comprises 11 residues. Germline V gene data show CDR1 as WNHNN and CDR2 as SYGVQD (reference sequence). The CDR3 DNA reads as TGCGCCAGCGGGACAAATGAAAAACTGTTTTTT. Residues: CASGTNEKLFF.

The chain links TRBV30 to TRBJ2-3; TRBD2 is a possible D gene (6 bases). CDR3 length: 14 amino acids. The V end was cut by 1 base, the J end by 2 bases, with 10 bases between. CDR1 GTSNPN and CDR2 SVGIG come from the germline V gene (reference sequence). This CDR3 is CAWSGGRTTDTQYF. The DNA for the CDR3 is TGTGCCTGGAGTGGAGGGAGGACCACAGATACGCAGTATTTT.

The V and J genes are TRBV30 and TRBJ1-3; 7 bases are shared with TRBD1. Germline V CDR1 and CDR2: GTSNPN, SVGIG (reference sequence). V lost 5 bases and J lost 5; bases outside the gene matches: 9. The CDR3 runs to 14 residues. The CDR3 bases are TGTGCCTGGGACATACACAGGGGAAGAAACACCATATATTTT. Translating it yields CAWDIHRGRNTIYF.

The chain couples TRBV15 to TRBJ1-2; D ambiguous. Germline lookup yields CDR1 LNHNV and CDR2 YYDKDF (reference sequence). V was trimmed by 1 base and J by 1 base, leaving 13 bases between them. This CDR3 region has 16 residues. The CDR3 region has the DNA TGTGCCACCAGCAGAGTGTCCCTCGCAGGTAACTATGGCTACACCTTC. It yields the protein CATSRVSLAGNYGYTF.

There are a few counts of this clone. V and J are TRBV6-4 and TRBJ2-5, with 8 nucleotides matching TRBD2. TRBJ2-7 matches the DNA end more closely, so the J call is doubtful. From germline, CDR1 is MRHNA and CDR2 SNTAGT. This CDR3 is built from 14 residues. Written as DNA, the CDR3 is TGTGCCAGCAGTGTACGGGAGGGCCCCTACGAGCAGTACTTC. It is translated as CASSVREGPYEQYF.

This chain uses TRBV30 with TRBJ2-5, with D perhaps TRBD2 (6 bases). The CDR3 is made up of 16 amino acids. Trimming took 2 bases from V and 1 from J, leaving 17 bases between them. From germline, CDR1 is GTSNPN and CDR2 SVGIG (reference sequence). The CDR3 sequence is CAWSPQGSGPQETQYF. The CDR3 coding sequence is TGTGCCTGGAGTCCTCAGGGTAGCGGCCCCCAAGAGACCCAGTACTTC. Looking up the rest from reference TRBV30 and TRBJ2-5 gives the full variable domain: SQTIHQWPATLVQPVGSPLSLECTVEGTSNPNLYWYRQAAGRGLQLLFYSVGIGQISSEVPQNLSASRPQDRQFILSSKKLLLSDSGFYLCAWSPQGSGPQETQYFGPGTRLLVL.

The V and J genes are TRBV1 and TRBJ2-7; TRBD2, as called in the table, went unchecked against the DNA. TRBV1 has pseudogene status. The CDR3 loop spans 13 amino acids. This chain's CDR3 is CTSSQTHTYEQYF. The CDR3 nucleotides read TGCACCAGCAGCCAGACTCACACCTACGAGCAGTACTTC.

V usage is TRBV7-3 and J usage is TRBJ2-1, with 11 bases matching TRBD2. This CDR3 spans 15 amino acids. The V gene's germline CDR1 is SGHTA and CDR2 FQGTGA. After removal of 5 bases from V and 7 bases from J, the junction contained 7 bases not matched to a gene. The CDR3 DNA reads as TGTGCCAGCAGCCTCACTAGCGGGAGTATGAATGAGCAGTTCTTC. It translates to CASSLTSGSMNEQFF. Variable domain in full (rest from reference TRBV7-3 and TRBJ2-1): GAGVSQTPSNKVTEKGKYVELRCDPISGHTALYWYRQSLGQGPEFLIYFQGTGAADDSGLPNDRFFAVRPEGSVSTLKIQRTERGDSAVYLCASSLTSGSMNEQFFGPGTRLTVL.